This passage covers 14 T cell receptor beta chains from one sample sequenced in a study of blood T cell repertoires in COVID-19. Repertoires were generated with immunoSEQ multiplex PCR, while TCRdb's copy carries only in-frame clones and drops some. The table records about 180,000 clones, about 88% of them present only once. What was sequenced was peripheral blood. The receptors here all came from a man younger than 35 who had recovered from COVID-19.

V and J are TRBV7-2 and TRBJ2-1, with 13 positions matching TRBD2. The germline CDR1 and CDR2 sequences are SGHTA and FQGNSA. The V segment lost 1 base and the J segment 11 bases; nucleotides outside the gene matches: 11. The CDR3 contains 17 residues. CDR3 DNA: TGTGCCAGCAGCTTAGGAGGGGGGACTAGCGGGGCGGCAAAGCAGTTCTTC. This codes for CASSLGGGTSGAAKQFF. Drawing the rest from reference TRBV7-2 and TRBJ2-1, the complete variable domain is GAGVSQSPSNKVTEKGKDVELRCDPISGHTALYWYRQSLGQGLEFLIYFQGNSAPDKSGLPSDRFSAERTGGSVSTLTIQRTQQEDSAVYLCASSLGGGTSGAAKQFFGPGTRLTVL.

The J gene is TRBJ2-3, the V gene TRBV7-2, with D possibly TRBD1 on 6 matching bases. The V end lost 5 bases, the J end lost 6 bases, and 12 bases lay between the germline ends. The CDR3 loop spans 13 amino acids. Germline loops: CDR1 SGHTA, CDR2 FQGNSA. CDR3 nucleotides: TGTGCCAGCAGCCTAGGACAGACCGATACGCAGTATTTT. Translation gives CASSLGQTDTQYF.

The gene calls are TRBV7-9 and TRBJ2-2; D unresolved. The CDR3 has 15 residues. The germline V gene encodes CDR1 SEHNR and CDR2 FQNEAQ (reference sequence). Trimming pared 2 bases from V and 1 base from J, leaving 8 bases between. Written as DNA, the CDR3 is TGTGCCAGCAGCTTAATTGGCCAGAACACCGGGGAGCTGTTTTTT. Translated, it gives CASSLIGQNTGELFF.

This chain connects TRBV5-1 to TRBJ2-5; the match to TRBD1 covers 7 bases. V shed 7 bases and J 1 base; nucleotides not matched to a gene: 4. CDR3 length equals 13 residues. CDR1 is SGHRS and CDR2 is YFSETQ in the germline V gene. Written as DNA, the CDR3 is TGCGCCAGCGGATACAGGGGCCAAGAGACCCAGTACTTC. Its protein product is CASGYRGQETQYF.

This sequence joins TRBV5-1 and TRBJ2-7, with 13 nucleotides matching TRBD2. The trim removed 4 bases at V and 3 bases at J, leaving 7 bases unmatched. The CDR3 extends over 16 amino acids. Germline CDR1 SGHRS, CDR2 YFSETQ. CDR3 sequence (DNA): TGCGCCAGCAGCAGGATCGGGACTAGCGGGATCTACGAGCAGTACTTC. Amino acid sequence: CASSRIGTSGIYEQYF.

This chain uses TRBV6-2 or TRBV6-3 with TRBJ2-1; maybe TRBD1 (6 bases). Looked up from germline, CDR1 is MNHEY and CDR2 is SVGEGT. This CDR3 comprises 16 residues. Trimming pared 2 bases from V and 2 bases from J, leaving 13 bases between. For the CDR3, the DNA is TGTGCCAGCAGTTACCCCCAGGGGTTAACCTACAATGAGCAGTTCTTC. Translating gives CASSYPQGLTYNEQFF.

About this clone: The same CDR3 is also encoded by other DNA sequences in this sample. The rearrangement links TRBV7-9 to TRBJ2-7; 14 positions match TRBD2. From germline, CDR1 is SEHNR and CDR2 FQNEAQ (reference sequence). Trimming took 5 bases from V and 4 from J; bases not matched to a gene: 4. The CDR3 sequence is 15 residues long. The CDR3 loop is CASSPGLAGGYEQYF. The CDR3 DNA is TGTGCCAGCAGCCCCGGACTAGCGGGAGGTTACGAGCAGTACTTC.

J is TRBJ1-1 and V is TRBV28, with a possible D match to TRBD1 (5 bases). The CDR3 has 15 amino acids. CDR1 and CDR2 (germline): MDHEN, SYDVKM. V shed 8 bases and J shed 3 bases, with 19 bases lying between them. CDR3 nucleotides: TGTGCCAGCTGGGAAGCCACAGGTAGAGACACTGAAGCTTTCTTT. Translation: CASWEATGRDTEAFF.

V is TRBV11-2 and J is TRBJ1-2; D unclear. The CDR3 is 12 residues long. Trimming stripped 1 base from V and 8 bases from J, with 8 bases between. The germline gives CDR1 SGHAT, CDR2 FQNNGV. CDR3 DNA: TGTGCCAGCAGCTTAGCGGGGTTGGGCTACACCTTC. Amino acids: CASSLAGLGYTF.

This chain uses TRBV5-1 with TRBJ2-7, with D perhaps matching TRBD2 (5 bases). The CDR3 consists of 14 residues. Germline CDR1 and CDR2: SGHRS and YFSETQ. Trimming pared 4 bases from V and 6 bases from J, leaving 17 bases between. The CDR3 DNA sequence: TGCGCCAGCAGCCTAGAATTGGGGAGAAGCGAGCAGTACTTC. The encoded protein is CASSLELGRSEQYF.

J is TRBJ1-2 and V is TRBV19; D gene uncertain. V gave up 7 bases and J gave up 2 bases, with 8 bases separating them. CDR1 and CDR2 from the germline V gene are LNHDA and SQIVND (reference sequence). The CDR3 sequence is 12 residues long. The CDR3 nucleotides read TGTGCCAGTACCGGGGAGAACTATGGCTACACCTTC. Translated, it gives CASTGENYGYTF.

The CDR3 region has the DNA TGTGCCAGCAGCTTAGACCTCGGGAGTCCCTACAATGAGCAGTTCTTC. Its protein is CASSLDLGSPYNEQFF. J is TRBJ2-1 and V is TRBV11-3, with D perhaps TRBD2 (6 bases). CDR1 is SGHNT, CDR2 YENEEA, per germline. Between the trimmed V and J ends, which lost 0 bases and 2 bases, there was a span of 11 bases. The CDR3 consists of 16 residues. The full variable domain, its missing parts supplied by reference TRBV11-3 and TRBJ2-1, is EAGVVQSPRYKIIEKKQPVAFWCNPISGHNTLYWYLQNLGQGPELLIRYENEEAVDDSQLPKDRFSAERLKGVDSTLKIQPAELGDSAVYLCASSLDLGSPYNEQFFGPGTRLTVL.

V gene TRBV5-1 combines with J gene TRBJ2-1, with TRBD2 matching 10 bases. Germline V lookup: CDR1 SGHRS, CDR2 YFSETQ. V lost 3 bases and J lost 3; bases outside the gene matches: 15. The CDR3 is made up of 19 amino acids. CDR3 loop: CASSWDPGFLAGDYNEQFF. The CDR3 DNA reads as TGCGCCAGCAGCTGGGACCCGGGGTTCCTAGCGGGAGACTACAATGAGCAGTTCTTC. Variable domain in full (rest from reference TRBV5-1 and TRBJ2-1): KAGVTQTPRYLIKTRGQQVTLSCSPISGHRSVSWYQQTPGQGLQFLFEYFSETQRNKGNFPGRFSGRQFSNSRSEMNVSTLELGDSALYLCASSWDPGFLAGDYNEQFFGPGTRLTVL.

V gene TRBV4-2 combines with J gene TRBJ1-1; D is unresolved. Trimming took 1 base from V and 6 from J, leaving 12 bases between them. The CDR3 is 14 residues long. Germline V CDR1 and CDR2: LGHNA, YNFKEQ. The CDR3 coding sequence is TGTGCCAGCAGCCAAGCGGAACAGAGGGCTGAAGCTTTCTTT. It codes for CASSQAEQRAEAFF.